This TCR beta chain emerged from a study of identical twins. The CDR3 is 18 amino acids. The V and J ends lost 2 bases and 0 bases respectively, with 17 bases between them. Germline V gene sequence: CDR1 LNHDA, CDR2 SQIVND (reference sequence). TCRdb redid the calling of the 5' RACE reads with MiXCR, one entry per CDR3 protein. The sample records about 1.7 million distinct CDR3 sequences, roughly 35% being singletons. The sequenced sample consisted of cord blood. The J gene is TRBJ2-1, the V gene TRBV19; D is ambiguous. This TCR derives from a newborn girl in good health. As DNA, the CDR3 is TGTGCCAGTAGTATACCTCTTGGTTGGGGAAGCTCCTACAATGAGCAGTTCTTC. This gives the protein CASSIPLGWGSSYNEQFF.